The clone carrying this T cell receptor (beta chain) was observed many times. Its target is unknown. After removal of 0 bases from V and 5 bases from J, the junction contained 5 bases not matched to a gene. Germline loops: CDR1 SGDLS, CDR2 YYNGEE. This CDR3 has 15 amino acids. TCRdb used MiXCR to reprocess the RT-PCR reads, holding one entry per CDR3 protein. Here the sample spans about 780,000 distinct CDR3 sequences, about 18% being singletons. The record originates from a study of response to subunit inactivated influenza vaccine. Regarding the study as a whole: Each seasonal flu vaccination may recruit only limited new T cells, authors suggested.

The sequencing used PBMCs from blood, collected 5 to 6 days after vaccination. The clonotype originates from a man aged 45-65 years who received an inactivated influenza vaccine. The chain combines TRBV9 with TRBJ2-1; 7 nucleotides match TRBD1. CDR3 coding DNA: TGTGCCAGCAGCGTAGAGTGGGACAGAAACAATGAGCAGTTCTTC. Protein: CASSVEWDRNNEQFF.